The rows below give T cell receptor beta chains drawn from one sample of a study of blood T cell repertoires in COVID-19. TCRdb's table, derived via immunoSEQ multiplex PCR, lists solely in-frame clones and lacks some. The repertoire has around 130,000 clones, about 84% of them found once; the top ten carry over 9%. The material sequenced was peripheral blood. These TCRs come from a woman aged 55-70 years with acute or convalescent COVID-19. Each CDR3 is given with its conserved first and last residue. D genes are given only for firm matches. A clone size is listed for some rows: how often the clone was seen (once, few, many), or a class if it is expanded.

cdr3_aa	cdr3_nt	v_call	clone_size	j_call	d_call
CASTDRGRPITEAFF	TGTGCCAGTACCGACAGGGGTCGACCCATCACTGAAGCTTTCTTT	TRBV19	NA	TRBJ1-1	TRBD1
CAISDTAGQPQHF	TGTGCCATCAGCGACACCGCAGGGCAGCCCCAGCATTTT	TRBV10-3	NA	TRBJ1-5	NA
CASSWATGTGGAVRTEAFF	TGTGCCAGCAGCTGGGCAACCGGGACAGGGGGAGCCGTCAGGACTGAAGCTTTCTTT	TRBV5-6	NA	TRBJ1-1	TRBD1
CAIQKPQGQKGTEAFF	TGTGCCATACAAAAGCCACAGGGCCAAAAGGGCACTGAAGCTTTCTTT	TRBV7-2	once	TRBJ1-1	NA
CASSVGQGDTGELFF	TGTGCCAGCAGCGTCGGACAGGGTGACACCGGGGAGCTGTTTTTT	TRBV7-8	NA	TRBJ2-2	TRBD1
CASSRGSGDYNEQFF	TGTGCCAGCAGCCGGGGTAGCGGGGACTACAATGAGCAGTTCTTC	TRBV9	NA	TRBJ2-1	TRBD2
CAWGGQGNSPLHF	TGTGCCTGGGGTGGACAGGGGAATTCACCCCTCCACTTT	TRBV30	NA	TRBJ1-6	TRBD1
CASSPQPLAGGRGTQYF	TGCGCCAGCAGCCCGCAACCACTAGCGGGGGGGCGGGGTACGCAGTATTTT	TRBV4-1	NA	TRBJ2-3	TRBD2
CASRRAGPNEQFF	TGTGCCAGCAGGCGGGCGGGGCCCAATGAGCAGTTCTTC	TRBV6-5	NA	TRBJ2-1	NA
CSVAPGGRSYGYTF	TGCAGCGTTGCCCCAGGGGGCAGGAGCTATGGCTACACCTTC	TRBV29-1	NA	TRBJ1-2	TRBD1
CASSSNSPTNEKLFF	TGTGCCAGCAGTAGTAACAGTCCAACTAATGAAAAACTGTTTTTT	TRBV2	NA	TRBJ1-4	NA
CATRQGMREMNTEAFF	TGTGCCACACGACAGGGGATGAGGGAAATGAACACTGAAGCTTTCTTT	TRBV28	NA	TRBJ1-1	TRBD1
CAQGGFEETQYF	TGTGCTCAAGGGGGATTTGAAGAGACCCAGTACTTC	TRBV5-4	NA	TRBJ2-5	NA
CASSPWTGLGYTF	TGTGCCAGCAGCCCCTGGACAGGCCTTGGCTACACCTTC	TRBV5-6	NA	TRBJ1-2	TRBD1
CASSFTGGPDEQFF	TGTGCCAGCAGCTTCACGGGGGGGCCGGATGAGCAGTTCTTC	TRBV7-2	NA	TRBJ2-1	TRBD2
CASSSIPGQNGEAFF	TGTGCCAGCAGCTCTATCCCGGGACAAAACGGTGAAGCTTTCTTT	TRBV27	NA	TRBJ1-1	NA
CAAGGPSLNTEAFF	TGTGCCGCCGGGGGTCCCAGCCTGAACACTGAAGCTTTCTTT	TRBV27	NA	TRBJ1-1	NA
CASSLELVQAGNTIYF	TGCGCCAGCAGCTTGGAGTTGGTTCAAGCGGGAAACACCATATATTTT	TRBV5-1	NA	TRBJ1-3	NA
CASSKEGGLAGPNTGELFF	TGTGCCAGCAGCAAAGAAGGGGGACTAGCGGGGCCGAACACCGGGGAGCTGTTTTTT	TRBV21-1	once	TRBJ2-2	NA
CASSIRQGQYTGELFF	TGCGCCAGCAGCATACGACAGGGCCAGTACACCGGGGAGCTGTTTTTT	TRBV5-1	NA	TRBJ2-2	TRBD1
CASSQESRGRLGNTF	TGTGCCAGCAGCCAAGAGTCTAGGGGGCGATTGGGCAACACCTTC	TRBV3-1/TRBV3-2	NA	TRBJ1-2	TRBD1
CASSLPPPEAFF	TGTGCCAGCAGCCTACCCCCCCCTGAAGCTTTCTTT	TRBV12-3/TRBV12-4	NA	TRBJ1-1	NA
CATSDRPGQPQHF	TGTGCCACCAGTGACCGTCCGGGTCAGCCCCAGCATTTT	TRBV24-1	NA	TRBJ1-5	NA
CASGPGDRSNEKLFF	TGTGCTAGTGGTCCTGGGGACAGGTCTAATGAAAAACTGTTTTTT	TRBV12-5	NA	TRBJ1-4	TRBD1
CASSPESGGNEKLFF	TGTGCCAGCTCACCGGAATCAGGGGGGAATGAAAAACTGTTTTTT	TRBV18	NA	TRBJ1-4	TRBD1